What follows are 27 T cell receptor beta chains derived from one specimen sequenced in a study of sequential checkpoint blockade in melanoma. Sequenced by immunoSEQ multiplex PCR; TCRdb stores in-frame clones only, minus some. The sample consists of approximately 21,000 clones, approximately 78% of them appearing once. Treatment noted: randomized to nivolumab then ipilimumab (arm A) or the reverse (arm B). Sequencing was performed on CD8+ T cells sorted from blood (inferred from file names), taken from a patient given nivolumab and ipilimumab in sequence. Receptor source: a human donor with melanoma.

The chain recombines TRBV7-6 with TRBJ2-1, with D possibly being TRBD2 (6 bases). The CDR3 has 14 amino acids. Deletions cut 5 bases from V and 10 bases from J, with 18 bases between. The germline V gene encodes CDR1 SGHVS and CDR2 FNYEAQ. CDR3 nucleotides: TGTGCCAGCAGCCCCATTCGGACTATGAGCGAGCAGTTCTTC. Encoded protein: CASSPIRTMSEQFF.

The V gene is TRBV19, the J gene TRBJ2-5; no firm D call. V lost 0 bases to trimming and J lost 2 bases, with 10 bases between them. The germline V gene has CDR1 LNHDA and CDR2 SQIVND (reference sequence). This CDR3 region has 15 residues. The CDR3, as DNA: TGTGCCAGTAGTATAGAGGCATATCAACAAGAGACCCAGTACTTC. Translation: CASSIEAYQQETQYF.

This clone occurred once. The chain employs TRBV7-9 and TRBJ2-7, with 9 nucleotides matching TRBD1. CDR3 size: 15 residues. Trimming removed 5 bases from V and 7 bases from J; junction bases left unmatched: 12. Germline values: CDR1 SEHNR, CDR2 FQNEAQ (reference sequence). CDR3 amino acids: CASSARQGGSGEQYF. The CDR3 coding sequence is TGTGCCAGCAGCGCCCGACAGGGGGGATCGGGAGAGCAGTACTTC.

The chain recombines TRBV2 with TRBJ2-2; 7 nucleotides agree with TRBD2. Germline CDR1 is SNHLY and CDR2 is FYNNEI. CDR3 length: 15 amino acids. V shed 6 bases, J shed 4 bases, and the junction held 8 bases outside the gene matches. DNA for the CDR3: TGTGCCAGCAGGCAGGGAGGGTCGGGCACCGGGGAGCTGTTTTTT. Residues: CASRQGGSGTGELFF.

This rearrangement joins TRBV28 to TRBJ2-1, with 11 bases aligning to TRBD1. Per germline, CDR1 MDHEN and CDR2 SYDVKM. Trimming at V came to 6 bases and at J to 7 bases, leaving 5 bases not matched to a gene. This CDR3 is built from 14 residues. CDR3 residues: CASRGQGAGNEQFF. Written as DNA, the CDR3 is TGTGCCAGCAGAGGACAGGGGGCTGGGAATGAGCAGTTCTTC.

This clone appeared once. Written as DNA, the CDR3 is TGTGCCATCAGTCCGGGACAGGGGTGGGAGACCCAGTACTTC. Translated, it gives CAISPGQGWETQYF. The chain employs TRBV10-3 and TRBJ2-5, with 10 bases lining up with TRBD1. The CDR3 spans 14 residues. With 5 bases clipped from V and 5 bases from J, the junction kept 5 bases outside the gene matches. Germline values: CDR1 ENHRY, CDR2 SYGVKD.

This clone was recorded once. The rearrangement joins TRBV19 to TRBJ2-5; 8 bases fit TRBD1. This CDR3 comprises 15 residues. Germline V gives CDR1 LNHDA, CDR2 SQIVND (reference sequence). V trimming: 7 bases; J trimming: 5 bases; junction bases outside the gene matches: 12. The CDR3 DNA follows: TGTGCCAGTACCCTGACCGGGACAGGCCTCGAGACCCAGTACTTC. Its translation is CASTLTGTGLETQYF.

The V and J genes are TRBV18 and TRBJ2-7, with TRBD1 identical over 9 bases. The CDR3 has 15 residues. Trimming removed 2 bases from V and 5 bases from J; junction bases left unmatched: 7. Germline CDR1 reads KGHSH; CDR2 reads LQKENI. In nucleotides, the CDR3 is TGTGCCAGCTCACCAGTCGGACAGGGGATCCACGAGCAGTACTTC. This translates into CASSPVGQGIHEQYF.

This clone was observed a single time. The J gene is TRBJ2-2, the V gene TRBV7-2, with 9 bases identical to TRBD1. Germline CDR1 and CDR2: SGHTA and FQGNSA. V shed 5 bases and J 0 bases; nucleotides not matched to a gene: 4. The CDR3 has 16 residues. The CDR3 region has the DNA TGTGCCAGCAGCGTACAGGGGGCCGCGAACACCGGGGAGCTGTTTTTT. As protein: CASSVQGAANTGELFF.

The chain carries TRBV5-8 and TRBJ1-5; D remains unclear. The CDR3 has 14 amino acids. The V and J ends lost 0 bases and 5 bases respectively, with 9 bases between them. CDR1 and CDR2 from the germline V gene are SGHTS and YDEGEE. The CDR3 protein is CASSLEGGDQPQHF. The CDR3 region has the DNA TGTGCCAGCAGCTTGGAGGGCGGGGATCAGCCCCAGCATTTT.

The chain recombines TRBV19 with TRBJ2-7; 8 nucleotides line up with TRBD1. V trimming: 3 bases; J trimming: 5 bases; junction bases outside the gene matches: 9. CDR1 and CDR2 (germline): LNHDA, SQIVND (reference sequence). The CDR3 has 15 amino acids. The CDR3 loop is CASSIPGQGANEQYF. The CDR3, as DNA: TGTGCCAGTAGTATTCCCGGACAGGGAGCCAACGAGCAGTACTTC.

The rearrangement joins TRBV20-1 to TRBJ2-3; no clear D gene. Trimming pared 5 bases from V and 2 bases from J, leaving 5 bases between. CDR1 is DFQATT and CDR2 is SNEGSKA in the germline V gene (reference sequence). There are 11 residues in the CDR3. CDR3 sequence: CSAPSTDTQYF. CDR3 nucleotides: TGCAGTGCTCCGTCCACAGATACGCAGTATTTT.

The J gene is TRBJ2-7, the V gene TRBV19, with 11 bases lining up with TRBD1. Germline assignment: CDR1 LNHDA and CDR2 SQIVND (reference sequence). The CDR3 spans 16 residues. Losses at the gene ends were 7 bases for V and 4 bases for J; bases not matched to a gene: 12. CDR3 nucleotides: TGTGCCAGTAAACGCGAGGGACAGGGGGAATCGTACGAGCAGTACTTC. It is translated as CASKREGQGESYEQYF.

This CDR3 is CASSLGPGVKNTEAFF. The DNA for the CDR3 is TGTGCCAGCAGCTTGGGGCCAGGGGTAAAGAACACTGAAGCTTTCTTT. This chain uses TRBV5-4 with TRBJ1-1, with D possibly being TRBD1 (6 bases). The V end lost 0 bases, the J end lost 1 base, and 13 bases lay between the germline ends. The CDR3 length is 16 residues. Germline loops: CDR1 SGHNT, CDR2 YYREEE (reference sequence).

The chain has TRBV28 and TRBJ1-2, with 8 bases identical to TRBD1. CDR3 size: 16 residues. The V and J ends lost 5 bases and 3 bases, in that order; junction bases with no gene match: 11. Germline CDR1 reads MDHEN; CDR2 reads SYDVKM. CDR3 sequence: CASSHLGQGADYGYTF. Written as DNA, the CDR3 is TGTGCCAGCAGTCACCTAGGACAGGGCGCCGACTATGGCTACACCTTC.

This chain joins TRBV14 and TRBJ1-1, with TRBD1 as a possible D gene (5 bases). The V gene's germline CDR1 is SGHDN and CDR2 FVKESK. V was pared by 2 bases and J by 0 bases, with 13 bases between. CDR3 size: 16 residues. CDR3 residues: CASSQRRAGLNTEAFF. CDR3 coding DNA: TGTGCCAGCAGCCAACGTCGGGCAGGGTTGAACACTGAAGCTTTCTTT.

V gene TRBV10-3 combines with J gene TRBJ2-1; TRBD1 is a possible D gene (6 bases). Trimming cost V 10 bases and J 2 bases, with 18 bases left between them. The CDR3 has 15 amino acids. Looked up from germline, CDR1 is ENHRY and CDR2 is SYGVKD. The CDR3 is CASSRQEPTYNEQFF. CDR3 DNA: TGTGCCAGCTCCCGACAGGAACCTACCTACAATGAGCAGTTCTTC.

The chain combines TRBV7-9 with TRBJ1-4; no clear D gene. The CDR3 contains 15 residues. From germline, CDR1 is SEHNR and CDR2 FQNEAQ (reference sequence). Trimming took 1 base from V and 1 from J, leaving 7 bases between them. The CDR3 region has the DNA TGTGCCAGCAGCTTAGATACGGGAACTAATGAAAAACTGTTTTTT. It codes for CASSLDTGTNEKLFF.

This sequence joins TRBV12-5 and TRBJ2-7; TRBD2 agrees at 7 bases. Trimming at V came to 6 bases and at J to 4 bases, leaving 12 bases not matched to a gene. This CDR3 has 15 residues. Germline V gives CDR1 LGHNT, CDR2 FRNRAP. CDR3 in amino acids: CASGGGGGAVYEQYF. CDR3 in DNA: TGTGCTAGTGGAGGTGGGGGGGGAGCGGTTTACGAGCAGTACTTC.

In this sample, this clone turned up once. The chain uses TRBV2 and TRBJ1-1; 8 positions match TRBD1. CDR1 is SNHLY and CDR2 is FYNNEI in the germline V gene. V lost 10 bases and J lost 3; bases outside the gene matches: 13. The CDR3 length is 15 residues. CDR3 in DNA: TGTGCCACTCGTCAGGGGGCGCCCAGAGACACTGAAGCTTTCTTT. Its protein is CATRQGAPRDTEAFF.

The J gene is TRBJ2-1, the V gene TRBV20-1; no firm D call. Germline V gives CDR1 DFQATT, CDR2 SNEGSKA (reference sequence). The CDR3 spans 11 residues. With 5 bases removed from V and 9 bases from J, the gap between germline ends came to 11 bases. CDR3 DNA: TGCAGTGCTGTCGGTACGGGTGAGCAGTTCTTC. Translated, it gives CSAVGTGEQFF.

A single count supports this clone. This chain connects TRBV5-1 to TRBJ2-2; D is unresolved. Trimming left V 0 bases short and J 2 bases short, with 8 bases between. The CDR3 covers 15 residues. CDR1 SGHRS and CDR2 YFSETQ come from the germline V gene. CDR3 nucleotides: TGCGCCAGCAGCTTGGACATGACAAACACCGGGGAGCTGTTTTTT. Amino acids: CASSLDMTNTGELFF.

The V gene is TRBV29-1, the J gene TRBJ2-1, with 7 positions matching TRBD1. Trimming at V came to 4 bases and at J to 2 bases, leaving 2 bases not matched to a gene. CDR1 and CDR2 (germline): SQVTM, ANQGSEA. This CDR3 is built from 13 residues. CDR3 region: CSVGTGTYNEQFF. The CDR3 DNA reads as TGCAGCGTTGGGACAGGTACCTACAATGAGCAGTTCTTC.

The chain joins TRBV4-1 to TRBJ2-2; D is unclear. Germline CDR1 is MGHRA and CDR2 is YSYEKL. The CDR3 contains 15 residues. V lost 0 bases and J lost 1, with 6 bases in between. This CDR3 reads CASSQENRNTGELFF. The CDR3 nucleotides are TGCGCCAGCAGCCAAGAGAACAGGAACACCGGGGAGCTGTTTTTT.

DNA of the CDR3: TGCAGCGTTGTAGCGGGAGGGTCCACAGATACGCAGTATTTT. Amino acid sequence: CSVVAGGSTDTQYF. The gene calls are TRBV29-1 and TRBJ2-3, with 11 bases fitting TRBD2. The germline V gene encodes CDR1 SQVTM and CDR2 ANQGSEA. CDR3 length equals 14 residues. With V trimmed by 4 bases and J by 2 bases, 2 bases remained unmatched.

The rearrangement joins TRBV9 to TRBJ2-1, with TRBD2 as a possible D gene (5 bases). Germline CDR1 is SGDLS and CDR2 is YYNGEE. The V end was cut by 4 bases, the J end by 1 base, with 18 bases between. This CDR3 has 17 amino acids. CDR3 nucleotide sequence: TGTGCCAGCAGCCAAGGACTGGACTCCGATTCCTACAATGAGCAGTTCTTC. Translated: CASSQGLDSDSYNEQFF.

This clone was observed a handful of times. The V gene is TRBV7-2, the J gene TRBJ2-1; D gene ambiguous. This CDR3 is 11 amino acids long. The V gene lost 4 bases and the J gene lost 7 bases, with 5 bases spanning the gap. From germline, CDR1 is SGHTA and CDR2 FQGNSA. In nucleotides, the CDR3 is TGTGCCAGCAGCTCACTTAATGAGCAGTTCTTC. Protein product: CASSSLNEQFF.